A single sample gave rise to the 2 T cell receptor beta chains below, sequenced in a study of CD8 T cells in Susac syndrome. About 0.5 to 1 ug RNA was reverse transcribed with random hexamers. TCRdb re-analysed the immunoSEQ multiplex PCR reads in MiXCR, keeping a single row per CDR3 protein. This sample has roughly 150,000 distinct CDR3 sequences, with about 94% found just once. Source material: CD4+ T cells from PBMCs. The receptors here all came from a human donor with Susac syndrome.

The chain links TRBV5-1 to TRBJ2-5, with TRBD2 matching over 7 bases. Trimming at V came to 0 bases and at J to 6 bases, leaving 8 bases not matched to a gene. Germline CDR1 is SGHRS and CDR2 is YFSETQ. The CDR3 totals 15 residues. The CDR3 spells CASSLVEGGSQTQYF. The CDR3 DNA reads TGCGCCAGCAGCTTGGTGGAGGGAGGGTCCCAGACCCAGTACTTC. The whole variable domain, remainder taken from reference TRBV5-1 and TRBJ2-5, is KAGVTQTPRYLIKTRGQQVTLSCSPISGHRSVSWYQQTPGQGLQFLFEYFSETQRNKGNFPGRFSGRQFSNSRSEMNVSTLELGDSALYLCASSLVEGGSQTQYFGPGTRLLVL.

The chain uses TRBV9 and TRBJ2-5; tentatively, D is TRBD1 or TRBD2 (5 bases each). V was clipped by 3 bases and J by 2 bases, with 11 bases between them. The germline V gene has CDR1 SGDLS and CDR2 YYNGEE. The CDR3 runs to 14 residues. CDR3 coding DNA: TGTGCCAGCAGCGGAGCCGGGGCGCAAGAGACCCAGTACTTC. Its protein product is CASSGAGAQETQYF.